The present T cell receptor (beta chain) was sequenced within a study of T cell clonality in common variable immunodeficiency. The CDR3 has 13 amino acids. The J segment lost 6 bases and the V segment lost 8 bases, leaving 5 bases of the junction unmatched. Germline CDR1 is LNHDA and CDR2 is SQIVND (reference sequence). Clones were sequenced by immunoSEQ multiplex PCR, and TCRdb holds only the in-frame ones, with some missing. The repertoire consists of approximately 37,000 clones, none detected only once. This clone showed up many times. Read data end 3 residues before the CDR3 end; the end is taken from the germline J gene.

The rearrangement links TRBV19 to TRBJ1-4, with 8 nucleotides matching TRBD1. The receptor's source is a person aged 18 to 70 in good health. The sequencing sample was made of peripheral blood mononuclear cells. CDR3 residues: CASRTGKDEKLFF. The DNA read from the CDR3 is TGTGCCAGTCGGACAGGGAAGGATGAAAAA.